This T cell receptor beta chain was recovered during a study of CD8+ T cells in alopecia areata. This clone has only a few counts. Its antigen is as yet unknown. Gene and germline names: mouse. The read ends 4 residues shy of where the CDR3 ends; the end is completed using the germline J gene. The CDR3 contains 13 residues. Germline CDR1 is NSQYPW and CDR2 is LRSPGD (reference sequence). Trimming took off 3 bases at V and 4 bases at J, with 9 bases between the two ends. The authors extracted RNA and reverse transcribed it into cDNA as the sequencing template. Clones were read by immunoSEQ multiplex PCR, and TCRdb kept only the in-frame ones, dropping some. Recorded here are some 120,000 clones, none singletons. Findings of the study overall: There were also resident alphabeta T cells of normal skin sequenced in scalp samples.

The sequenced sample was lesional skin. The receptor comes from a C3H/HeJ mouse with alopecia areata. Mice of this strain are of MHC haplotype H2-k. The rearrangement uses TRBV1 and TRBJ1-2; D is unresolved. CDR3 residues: CTCSAWGSSDYTF. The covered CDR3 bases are TGCACCTGCAGTGCGTGGGGAAGCTCC.